The 28 T cell receptor beta chains given below trace back to one sample, sequenced in a study of neurological immune-mediated disorders. TCRdb reanalysed the 5' RACE reads using MiXCR and keeps one entry per CDR3 protein. The profile shows roughly 48,000 distinct CDR3 sequences, over 4.5% of them singletons. The sequencing input was CD4+ T cells from blood. The receptors were gathered from a woman between 18 and 30 years old with multiple sclerosis.

This clonotype showed up many times. The chain couples TRBV7-6 to TRBJ1-6; D gene unclear. The CDR3 covers 17 residues. CDR1 SGHVS and CDR2 FNYEAQ come from the germline V gene. The V end lost 1 base, the J end lost 9 bases, and 19 bases lay between the germline ends. The CDR3 DNA follows: TGTGCCAGCAGCTTAGGATTGGGGAGAGGACCTATTTCACCCCTCCACTTT. Protein: CASSLGLGRGPISPLHF.

In DNA, the CDR3 is TGCGCCAGCAGCTTGTCAGGTTGGTCGAACACTGAAGCTTTCTTT. Amino acid sequence: CASSLSGWSNTEAFF. The V and J genes are TRBV5-1 and TRBJ1-1; unclear D gene. V was clipped by 1 base and J by 1 base, with 11 bases between them. Germline values: CDR1 SGHRS, CDR2 YFSETQ. There are 15 residues in the CDR3.

This clonotype has ten or more counts. The chain links TRBV13 to TRBJ2-5; TRBD2 matches at 10 bases. The CDR3 runs to 16 residues. Germline lookup yields CDR1 PRHDT and CDR2 FYEKMQ (reference sequence). V shed 3 bases and J 0 bases; nucleotides not matched to a gene: 4. CDR3 DNA: TGTGCCAGCAGCTTCCAGGGACTAGCGAACCAAGAGACCCAGTACTTC. This translates into CASSFQGLANQETQYF.

The V and J genes are TRBV20-1 and TRBJ2-1; 8 nucleotides align to TRBD1. V lost 0 bases, J lost 5 bases, and 6 bases stayed unmatched. CDR1 and CDR2 from the germline V gene are DFQATT and SNEGSKA (reference sequence). The CDR3 runs to 15 residues. The CDR3 reads CSARDPGQADNEQFF. CDR3 in DNA: TGCAGTGCTAGAGACCCGGGACAGGCTGACAATGAGCAGTTCTTC.

This clonotype has ten or more counts. The genes are TRBV7-2 and TRBJ1-3; no reliable D call. The CDR3 runs 14 residues. Per germline, CDR1 SGHTA and CDR2 FQGNSA. Trimming cost V 5 bases and J 1 base, with 9 bases left between them. Here the CDR3 DNA reads TGTGCCAGCAGCCGCCGAGGTTCTGGAAACACCATATATTTT. This encodes CASSRRGSGNTIYF.

Ten or more counts support this clonotype. J is TRBJ2-3 and V is TRBV5-1; 11 positions agree with TRBD2. J lost 0 bases, V lost 6 bases, and 12 bases had no gene match. CDR1 is SGHRS and CDR2 is YFSETQ in the germline V gene. The CDR3 length is 18 residues. In DNA, the CDR3 is TGCGCCAGCACGCCTCTAGCGGGGGGTTCCGCTAGCACAGATACGCAGTATTTT. This sequence encodes CASTPLAGGSASTDTQYF.

This clonotype was detected ten times or more. V gene TRBV12-3 or TRBV12-4 combines with J gene TRBJ2-6; D is perhaps TRBD2 (5 bases). The germline V and J ends were trimmed by 0 bases and 0 bases, with 6 bases remaining between them. The CDR3 contains 16 residues. The CDR3 DNA sequence: TGTGCCAGCAGTTTAGCCGAGGGCTCTGGGGCCAACGTCCTGACTTTC. Translation: CASSLAEGSGANVLTF.

This clonotype occurred many times. This chain joins TRBV5-1 and TRBJ1-2; D uncertain. The length of the CDR3 is 13 residues. With 2 bases removed from V and 2 bases from J, the gap between germline ends came to 7 bases. The germline V gene encodes CDR1 SGHRS and CDR2 YFSETQ. The chain's CDR3 is CASSFEANYGYTF. CDR3 bases: TGCGCCAGCAGCTTTGAAGCAAACTATGGCTACACCTTC.

This clonotype was picked up many times. The rearrangement links TRBV18 to TRBJ2-5; no definite D call. V lost 2 bases, J lost 3 bases, and 7 bases lay in between. The CDR3 length is 13 residues. Germline CDR1 KGHSH, CDR2 LQKENI. This CDR3 reads CASSPGLKETQYF. CDR3 in DNA: TGTGCCAGCTCACCAGGGTTGAAAGAGACCCAGTACTTC.

There are many counts of this clonotype. The chain has TRBV9 and TRBJ2-1; D gene unclear. Germline-derived CDR1 and CDR2 are SGDLS and YYNGEE. CDR3 length: 13 residues. The V and J ends lost 0 bases and 7 bases respectively, with 8 bases between them. CDR3 nucleotides: TGTGCCAGCAGCGTAGTCCCCCGGAATGAGCAGTTCTTC. Its translation is CASSVVPRNEQFF.

This clonotype showed up many times. V is TRBV11-2 and J is TRBJ2-1; D unclear. Germline lookup yields CDR1 SGHAT and CDR2 FQNNGV. The V end was cut by 2 bases, the J end by 7 bases, with 15 bases between. The CDR3 sequence is 15 residues long. CDR3 bases: TGTGCCAGCAGCTTATCGTGGGGTAGCTCGAATGAGCAGTTCTTC. It encodes CASSLSWGSSNEQFF. The whole variable domain, remainder taken from reference TRBV11-2 and TRBJ2-1, is EAGVAQSPRYKIIEKRQSVAFWCNPISGHATLYWYQQILGQGPKLLIQFQNNGVVDDSQLPKDRFSAERLKGVDSTLKIQPAKLEDSAVYLCASSLSWGSSNEQFFGPGTRLTVL.

The V and J genes are TRBV5-5 and TRBJ1-5, with D possibly being TRBD1 (5 bases). CDR1 is SGHKS, CDR2 YYEKEE, per germline (reference sequence). The CDR3 consists of 16 residues. The germline V and J ends were trimmed by 0 bases and 1 base, with 11 bases remaining between them. The CDR3 bases are TGTGCCAGCAGCTTGGTTGGCGGGGCAAGCAATCAGCCCCAGCATTTT. Amino acid sequence: CASSLVGGASNQPQHF. The full variable domain, completed using reference TRBV5-5 and TRBJ1-5, is DAGVTQSPTHLIKTRGQQVTLRCSPISGHKSVSWYQQVLGQGPQFIFQYYEKEERGRGNFPDRFSARQFPNYSSELNVNALLLGDSALYLCASSLVGGASNQPQHFGDGTRLSIL.

This clonotype has ten or more counts. The CDR3 here is CASSLRDRGPYGYTF. In DNA form, the CDR3 reads TGTGCCAGCAGCTTGCGGGACAGGGGGCCGTATGGCTACACCTTC. The rearrangement joins TRBV7-9 to TRBJ1-2, with 12 bases aligning to TRBD1. J was trimmed by 5 bases and V by 3 bases; bases with no gene match: 4. CDR1 is SEHNR, CDR2 FQNEAQ, per germline (reference sequence). This CDR3 has 15 amino acids.

This clonotype was seen repeatedly, ten times or more. This sequence joins TRBV5-1 and TRBJ2-5, with 7 bases aligning to TRBD2. The CDR3 has 15 amino acids. After removal of 5 bases from V and 7 bases from J, the junction contained 14 bases not matched to a gene. Germline V lookup: CDR1 SGHRS, CDR2 YFSETQ. For the CDR3, the DNA is TGCGCCAGCAGAGAGAGCGGGGCCTCGGCGGGGACCCAGTACTTC. It yields the protein CASRESGASAGTQYF.

The sample holds many counts of this clonotype. The chain is built from TRBV7-3 and TRBJ1-3; no clear D. From germline, CDR1 is SGHTA and CDR2 FQGTGA. The CDR3 spans 13 residues. V lost 5 bases to trimming and J lost 3 bases, with 8 bases between them. The CDR3 reads CASSADIGNTIYF. The CDR3 region has the DNA TGTGCCAGCAGCGCTGACATTGGAAACACCATATATTTT.

This chain uses TRBV20-1 with TRBJ1-2, with D unresolved. Germline V gene sequence: CDR1 DFQATT, CDR2 SNEGSKA (reference sequence). Trimming shortened V by 6 bases and J by 0 bases, and 14 bases separated the two germline ends. CDR3 length equals 14 residues. CDR3 in DNA: TGCAGTGCCCACTCCCCCCTAGCTAACTATGGCTACACCTTC. Protein sequence: CSAHSPLANYGYTF.

Ten or more counts support this clonotype. V is TRBV3-1 and J is TRBJ2-3, with D possibly TRBD2 on 5 matching bases. The V end lost 0 bases, the J end lost 4 bases, and 17 bases lay between the germline ends. Per the germline V gene, CDR1 is LGHDT and CDR2 is YNNKEL (reference sequence). The CDR3 runs to 17 residues. The CDR3 sequence: CASSQDSRGSHADTQYF. The CDR3 DNA reads TGTGCCAGCAGCCAAGATTCCAGAGGGTCGCACGCAGATACGCAGTATTTT.

In this sample, this clonotype turned up a few times. The rearrangement uses TRBV3-1 and TRBJ1-2, with D maybe TRBD1 (6 bases). The CDR3 length is 13 residues. Looked up from germline, CDR1 is LGHDT and CDR2 is YNNKEL (reference sequence). The ends were cut back, 7 bases at V and 4 bases at J, with 13 bases in the middle. The CDR3 protein is CASTPTGTYGYTF. CDR3 DNA sequence: TGTGCCAGCACCCCGACAGGCACCTATGGCTACACCTTC.

This clonotype was observed at least ten times. V gene TRBV25-1 combines with J gene TRBJ2-3, with TRBD2 matching over 7 bases. The CDR3 consists of 17 residues. Losses at the gene ends were 2 bases for V and 2 bases for J; bases not matched to a gene: 10. In germline, CDR1 is MGHDK, CDR2 SYGVNS. The CDR3 sequence: CASSERPGLELTDTQYF. The DNA for the CDR3 is TGTGCCAGCAGTGAAAGACCTGGACTAGAGCTCACAGATACGCAGTATTTT. Filled out from reference TRBV25-1 and TRBJ2-3, the complete variable domain reads EADIYQTPRYLVIGTGKKITLECSQTMGHDKMYWYQQDPGMELHLIHYSYGVNSTEKGDLSSESTVSRIRTEHFPLTLESARPSHTSQYLCASSERPGLELTDTQYFGPGTRLTVL.

This clonotype was found many times. This rearrangement joins TRBV27 to TRBJ1-3, with D unclear. CDR3 length: 15 residues. Germline loops: CDR1 MNHEY, CDR2 SMNVEV (reference sequence). The V end was cut by 7 bases, the J end by 0 bases, with 13 bases between. DNA for the CDR3: TGTGCCAGCACCACCCGACTCCTCTCTGGAAACACCATATATTTT. Protein product: CASTTRLLSGNTIYF.

The rearrangement joins TRBV28 to TRBJ2-7, with D possibly being TRBD1 (5 bases). This CDR3 has 16 residues. Germline V gene lookup returns CDR1 MDHEN and CDR2 SYDVKM. V lost 6 bases and J 3 bases, leaving 21 bases between the germline ends. As DNA, the CDR3 is TGTGCCAGCAGCTCCGCCCTCAGGGTATCATTCTACGAGCAGTACTTC. Translation gives CASSSALRVSFYEQYF.

This clonotype showed up many times. V and J are TRBV7-6 and TRBJ2-5; 7 bases are a match to TRBD1. The CDR3 contains 15 residues. Trimming cost V 2 bases and J 1 base; bases outside gene matches: 4. From germline, CDR1 is SGHVS and CDR2 FNYEAQ. CDR3: CASSLLGTVQETQYF. CDR3 in DNA: TGTGCCAGCAGCTTATTGGGGACAGTCCAAGAGACCCAGTACTTC.

This clonotype was seen at least ten times. This chain uses TRBV29-1 with TRBJ2-1; the match to TRBD1 covers 10 bases. CDR1 and CDR2 from the germline V gene are SQVTM and ANQGSEA. The CDR3 has 14 residues. J gave up 4 bases and V 3 bases, and 3 bases lay outside the gene matches. CDR3 in amino acids: CSVDGTGEYNEQFF. The CDR3 nucleotides are TGCAGCGTTGACGGGACAGGGGAGTACAATGAGCAGTTCTTC.

This clonotype occurred many times. V and J are TRBV4-3 and TRBJ1-3; the D is unclear. This CDR3 contains 15 residues. Germline V CDR1 and CDR2: LGHNA, YSLEER. V lost 0 bases and J 0 bases, leaving 6 bases between the germline ends. The CDR3 region is CASSQDLVSGNTIYF. CDR3 bases: TGCGCCAGCAGCCAAGACCTCGTCTCTGGAAACACCATATATTTT.

Ten or more counts support this clonotype. The chain recombines TRBV20-1 with TRBJ2-7; 7 bases match TRBD2. Germline-derived CDR1 and CDR2 are DFQATT and SNEGSKA (reference sequence). This CDR3 has 14 residues. Germline trimming cut 3 bases from V and 0 bases from J; bases unmatched to any gene: 5. The CDR3 DNA sequence: TGCAGTGCTAGGAATAGCGGGTCCTCCTACGAGCAGTACTTC. This translates into CSARNSGSSYEQYF.

This clonotype was recorded many times. The V call is TRBV28, the J call TRBJ1-1; D perhaps matches TRBD1 (5 bases). CDR1 and CDR2 (germline): MDHEN, SYDVKM. There are 16 residues in the CDR3. V gave up 2 bases and J gave up 11 bases, with 24 bases separating them. The CDR3 sequence is CASSLGVGAQAGEAFF. As DNA, the CDR3 is TGTGCCAGCAGTTTAGGGGTTGGCGCCCAAGCGGGGGAGGCTTTCTTT.

In its sample, this clonotype was seen many times. The chain carries TRBV5-1 and TRBJ1-1; a possible D gene is TRBD1 (5 bases). V dropped 0 bases and J dropped 5 bases, with 14 bases sitting between them. This CDR3 region has 15 residues. The germline V gene has CDR1 SGHRS and CDR2 YFSETQ. This chain's CDR3 is CASSLERGYKTEAFF. The CDR3 nucleotides read TGCGCCAGCAGCTTGGAACGGGGGTACAAGACTGAAGCTTTCTTT.

This clonotype was seen at least ten times. The V gene is TRBV29-1, the J gene TRBJ2-5; 8 bases map to TRBD2. The germline CDR1 and CDR2 sequences are SQVTM and ANQGSEA. The V gene end was trimmed by 6 bases and the J gene end by 8 bases; junction bases not matched to a gene: 20. The CDR3 is 16 amino acids. The CDR3 is CSVAVSGRVRSETQYF. CDR3 nucleotide sequence: TGCAGCGTGGCCGTGAGCGGGAGAGTTCGGTCGGAAACCCAGTACTTC.